Below, 3 T cell receptor beta chains from the same sample are listed, as sequenced in a study of sequential checkpoint blockade in melanoma. Clones were read by immunoSEQ multiplex PCR, and TCRdb kept only the in-frame ones, dropping some. The data hold some 5,400 clones, with 20% to 25% observed a single time. Treatment specified: randomized to nivolumab then ipilimumab (arm A) or the reverse (arm B). The sequences come from tumor tissue (inferred from file names), collected from a patient given nivolumab and ipilimumab in sequence. These receptor sequences come from a human donor with melanoma.

V gene TRBV12-5 combines with J gene TRBJ2-1, with TRBD1 matching 8 bases. V was clipped by 1 base and J by 3 bases; unmatched bases: 2. The CDR3 is 15 amino acids. The V gene's germline CDR1 is LGHNT and CDR2 FRNRAP. The CDR3 protein is CASGLAQGGYNEQFF. CDR3 sequence (DNA): TGTGCTAGTGGTTTGGCACAGGGGGGCTACAATGAGCAGTTCTTC.

This clone was seen more than once but under ten times. The V and J genes are TRBV11-3 and TRBJ2-7; 9 bases agree with TRBD2. Germline CDR1 SGHNT, CDR2 YENEEA. The CDR3 consists of 15 residues. The ends lost 1 base at V and 5 bases at J; junction bases unmatched: 6. The CDR3 DNA reads as TGTGCCAGCAGCTTAGGGGCTAGCGGGACTCACGAGCAGTACTTC. This sequence encodes CASSLGASGTHEQYF.

The J gene is TRBJ2-2, the V gene TRBV15; TRBD2 aligns across 7 bases. This CDR3 has 17 residues. With 0 bases clipped from V and 7 bases from J, the junction kept 11 bases outside the gene matches. CDR1 and CDR2 (germline): LNHNV, YYDKDF (reference sequence). The CDR3 coding sequence is TGTGCCACCAGCAGAGATCCTAGCGGAGGGCTAGGCGGGGAGCTGTTTTTT. It specifies CATSRDPSGGLGGELFF.